This is a list of T cell receptor beta chains from one sample in a study of CD8+ T cells in alopecia areata. The repertoire was sequenced with immunoSEQ multiplex PCR; TCRdb's copy has only in-frame clones and lacks some. The sample holds approximately 180,000 clones, about 53% seen once. Sequences were derived from CD8+ T cells sorted from blood, sampled at week 24, from a patient treated with tofacitinib. The receptors come from a human donor with alopecia areata. Each CDR3 is given with its conserved first and last residue. Fields, in order: D gene, V gene, J gene, clone size, CDR3 DNA, CDR3 protein. D genes are given only for firm matches. Clone sizes are given selectively: once, few, many, or a class where the clone is expanded.

d_gene: TRBD2; v_gene: TRBV30; j_gene: TRBJ2-1; abundance: few; CDR3nt: TGTGCCTGGAGTGCCCCGGGACTAGCTCTCGATGAGCAGTTCTTC; CDR3aa: CAWSAPGLALDEQFF
d_gene: TRBD1; v_gene: TRBV29-1; j_gene: TRBJ1-1; abundance: NA; CDR3nt: TGCAGCGCTGCGACAGGGGTAACTGAAGCTTTCTTT; CDR3aa: CSAATGVTEAFF
d_gene: NA; v_gene: TRBV27; j_gene: TRBJ1-5; abundance: few; CDR3nt: TGTGCCAGCAGTAACAGGGAGCATCAGCCCCAGCATTTT; CDR3aa: CASSNREHQPQHF
d_gene: NA; v_gene: TRBV5-4; j_gene: TRBJ1-5; abundance: NA; CDR3nt: TGTGCCAGCAGCTGGGACCGTTCTCAGCCCCAGCATTTT; CDR3aa: CASSWDRSQPQHF
d_gene: NA; v_gene: TRBV10-3; j_gene: TRBJ1-2; abundance: NA; CDR3nt: TGTGCCATCAGTGAGGAGTACTATGGCTACACCTTC; CDR3aa: CAISEEYYGYTF
d_gene: NA; v_gene: TRBV6-5; j_gene: TRBJ1-1; abundance: NA; CDR3nt: TGTGCCAGCAGTTACTCGATTGGGGAGACGGTCACTGAAGCTTTCTTT; CDR3aa: CASSYSIGETVTEAFF
d_gene: NA; v_gene: TRBV13; j_gene: TRBJ2-7; abundance: few; CDR3nt: TGTGCCAGCAGCGCAAGACTAGACCACGAGCAGTACTTC; CDR3aa: CASSARLDHEQYF
d_gene: NA; v_gene: TRBV19; j_gene: TRBJ2-1; abundance: NA; CDR3nt: TGTGCCACCGCGCGCAGTTCCTACAATGAGCAGTTCTTC; CDR3aa: CATARSSYNEQFF
d_gene: NA; v_gene: TRBV6-5; j_gene: TRBJ2-5; abundance: once; CDR3nt: TGTGCCAGCAGTTACAGCCCGGACAGTACGGAGACCCAGTACTTC; CDR3aa: CASSYSPDSTETQYF
d_gene: NA; v_gene: TRBV30; j_gene: TRBJ2-7; abundance: few; CDR3nt: TGTGCCTGGAGTGAGAAGTACGAGCAGTACTTC; CDR3aa: CAWSEKYEQYF
d_gene: NA; v_gene: TRBV7-9; j_gene: TRBJ2-1; abundance: NA; CDR3nt: TGTGCCAGCAGCTTAGCGGACAATGAGCAGTTCTTC; CDR3aa: CASSLADNEQFF
d_gene: TRBD1; v_gene: TRBV6-6; j_gene: TRBJ1-5; abundance: many; CDR3nt: TGCGCCAGCAGCATCGACAGGGCTCAGCCCCAGCATTTT; CDR3aa: CASSIDRAQPQHF
d_gene: NA; v_gene: TRBV4-1; j_gene: TRBJ2-4; abundance: few; CDR3nt: TGCGCCAGCAGCCAAGATGGAGGGGTTCAGTACTTC; CDR3aa: CASSQDGGVQYF
d_gene: NA; v_gene: TRBV5-1; j_gene: TRBJ1-5; abundance: NA; CDR3nt: TGCGCCAGCAGCTTGAATGCGGGACATCAGCCCCAGCATTTT; CDR3aa: CASSLNAGHQPQHF
d_gene: NA; v_gene: TRBV30; j_gene: TRBJ2-7; abundance: NA; CDR3nt: TGTGCCTGGAGTGTAGTCAAGGGACACGAGCAGTACTTC; CDR3aa: CAWSVVKGHEQYF
d_gene: NA; v_gene: TRBV6-5; j_gene: TRBJ2-7; abundance: NA; CDR3nt: TGTGCCAGCAGTTACCTCCCCCGGGGTTACGAGCAGTACTTC; CDR3aa: CASSYLPRGYEQYF
d_gene: NA; v_gene: TRBV9; j_gene: TRBJ2-6; abundance: NA; CDR3nt: TGTGCCAGCAGCGCCCGGGCAGCTGGGGCCAACGTCCTGACTTTC; CDR3aa: CASSARAAGANVLTF
d_gene: TRBD2; v_gene: TRBV29-1; j_gene: TRBJ2-3; abundance: NA; CDR3nt: TGCAGCGTGGATGGGACTAGCGGCGACACAGATACGCAGTATTTT; CDR3aa: CSVDGTSGDTDTQYF